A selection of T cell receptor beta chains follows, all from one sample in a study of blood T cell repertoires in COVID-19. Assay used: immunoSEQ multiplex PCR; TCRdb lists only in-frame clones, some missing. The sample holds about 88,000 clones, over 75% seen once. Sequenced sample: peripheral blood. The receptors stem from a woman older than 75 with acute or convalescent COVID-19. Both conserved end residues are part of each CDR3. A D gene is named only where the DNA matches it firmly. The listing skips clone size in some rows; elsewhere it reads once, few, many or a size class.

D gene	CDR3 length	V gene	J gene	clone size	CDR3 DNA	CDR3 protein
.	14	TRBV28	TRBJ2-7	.	TGTGCCAGCGGCTCAGGGGAAAGGTACAACGAGCAGTACTTC	CASGSGERYNEQYF
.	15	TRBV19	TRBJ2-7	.	TGTGCCAGTAGTGTAGACAGCGAAAGCTCCTACGAGCAGTACTTC	CASSVDSESSYEQYF
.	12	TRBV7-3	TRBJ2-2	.	TGTGCCAGCAGCCCTTACACCGGGGAGCTGTTTTTT	CASSPYTGELFF
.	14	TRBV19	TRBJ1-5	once	TGTGCCAGCGGAAGGGGGTATGGCAATCAGCCCCAGCATTTT	CASGRGYGNQPQHF
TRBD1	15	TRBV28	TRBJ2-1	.	TGTGCCAGCAGTACTACGGGACAGGGGGTAAATGAGCAGTTCTTC	CASSTTGQGVNEQFF
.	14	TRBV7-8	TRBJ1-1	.	TGTGCCTGCGGGGGGGACCGCGCGAACACTGAAGCTTTCTTT	CACGGDRANTEAFF
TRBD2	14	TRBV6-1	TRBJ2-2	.	TGTGCCTGCTGGGGACTAGCCAACACCGGGGAGCTGTTTTTT	CACWGLANTGELFF
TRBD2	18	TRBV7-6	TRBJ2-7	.	TGTGCCAGCAGCTTACTACTAGCGGGAGGTGCCCAAGTTTACGAGCAGTACTTC	CASSLLLAGGAQVYEQYF
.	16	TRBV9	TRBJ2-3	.	TGTGCCAGCAGCCCTCAGGGACTGGGTCGCACAGATACGCAGTATTTT	CASSPQGLGRTDTQYF
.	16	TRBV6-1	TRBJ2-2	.	TGTGCCAGCAGTGAATGGGAGGTCAGCGTTGGAGGGGAGCTGTTTTTT	CASSEWEVSVGGELFF
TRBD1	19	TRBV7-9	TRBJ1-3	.	TGTGCCAGCAGCTCGTTCCTCGGGACAGGGGGAATCTCTGGAAACACCATATATTTT	CASSSFLGTGGISGNTIYF
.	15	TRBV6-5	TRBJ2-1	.	TGTGCCAGCAGTTACGTCGGCCTAGTTAGTGGTGAGCAGTTCTTC	CASSYVGLVSGEQFF
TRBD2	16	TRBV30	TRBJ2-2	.	TGTGCCTGGAATAGGTTAGCGGGGTTGAACACCGGGGAGCTGTTTTTT	CAWNRLAGLNTGELFF
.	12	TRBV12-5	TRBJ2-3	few	TGTGCTAGTGGTTTGAGTACGGGTACGCAGTATTTT	CASGLSTGTQYF
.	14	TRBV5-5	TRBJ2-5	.	TGTGCCAGCAGCTTGATAGGGGGCCAAGAGACCCAGTACTTC	CASSLIGGQETQYF
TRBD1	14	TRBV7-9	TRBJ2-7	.	TGTGCCAGCAGCAAAAGGACAGGGGGTTACGAGCAGTACTTC	CASSKRTGGYEQYF
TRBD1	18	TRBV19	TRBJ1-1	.	TGTGCCAGTATTGTGGGTGCATCACAGGGGGCGAGGGACACTGAAGCTTTCTTT	CASIVGASQGARDTEAFF
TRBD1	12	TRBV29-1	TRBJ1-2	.	TGCAGCGTTGAGGCAGGGGGATATGGCTACACCTTC	CSVEAGGYGYTF
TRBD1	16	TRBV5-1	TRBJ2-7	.	TGCGCCAGCAGCTTAGGCCCGGACAGGGGATCCTACGAGCAGTACTTC	CASSLGPDRGSYEQYF
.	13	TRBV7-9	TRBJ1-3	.	TGTGCCAGCAGCTTGTACTCTGGAAACACCATATATTTT	CASSLYSGNTIYF
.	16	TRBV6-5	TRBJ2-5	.	TGTGCCAGCAGTTACGCCAGGGGGACTGGGTGGGAGACCCAGTACTTC	CASSYARGTGWETQYF
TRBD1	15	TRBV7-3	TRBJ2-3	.	TGTGCCAGCAGCTTAGGACAGGCCAGCACAGATACGCAGTATTTT	CASSLGQASTDTQYF
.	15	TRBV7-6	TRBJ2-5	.	TGTGCCAGCAGCCCCGCGACAGGAACCCAAGAGACCCAGTACTTC	CASSPATGTQETQYF
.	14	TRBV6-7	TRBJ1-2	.	TGTGCCAGCAGTTATGTTGGTAACGCGAGGGGCTACACCTTC	CASSYVGNARGYTF
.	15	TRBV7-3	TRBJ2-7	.	TGTGCCAGCAGCTTAATGGGCAGGGGAGTCCACGAGCAGTACTTC	CASSLMGRGVHEQYF
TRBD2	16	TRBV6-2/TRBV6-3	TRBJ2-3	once	TGTGCCAGCAGCGATCGCGGGGGGGCCGGCACAGATACGCAGTATTTT	CASSDRGGAGTDTQYF
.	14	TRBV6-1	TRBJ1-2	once	TGTGCCAGCAGTGAATCAACATTCGTCTATGGCTACACCTTC	CASSESTFVYGYTF
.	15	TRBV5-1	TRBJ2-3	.	TGCGCCAGCAGCTTGTGGCAGGGTGGAACAGATACGCAGTATTTT	CASSLWQGGTDTQYF
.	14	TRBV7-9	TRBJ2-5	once	TGTGCCAGCAGCTTTCGCCTAGCTCAAGAGACCCAGTACTTC	CASSFRLAQETQYF